A selection of T cell receptor beta chains follows, all from one sample in a study of blood T cell repertoires in COVID-19. This table comes from immunoSEQ multiplex PCR, and its TCRdb copy is limited to in-frame clones, with some not included. The sample lists some 49,000 clones; roughly 80% were seen once. The sample comprised peripheral blood. These receptors were obtained from a woman aged 55-69 years with acute or convalescent COVID-19. Each CDR3 is given with its conserved first and last residue. A D gene is named only where the DNA matches it firmly. Some rows mark clone size as missing; the rest say once, few, many or name a class of expanded clone.

D gene: .; V gene: TRBV6-4; clone size: .; J gene: TRBJ1-1; CDR3 protein: CASSLPYSVEGNTEAFF; CDR3 DNA: TGTGCCAGCAGCCTCCCATATAGCGTTGAGGGGAACACTGAAGCTTTCTTT
D gene: .; V gene: TRBV24-1; clone size: .; J gene: TRBJ2-4; CDR3 protein: CATSDTADYKNIQYF; CDR3 DNA: TGTGCCACCAGTGACACTGCCGATTACAAAAACATTCAGTACTTC
D gene: TRBD1; V gene: TRBV3-1/TRBV3-2; clone size: .; J gene: TRBJ1-2; CDR3 protein: CASSPRTGGGYGYTF; CDR3 DNA: TGTGCCAGCAGCCCCCGGACAGGGGGCGGCTATGGCTACACCTTC
D gene: .; V gene: TRBV27; clone size: few; J gene: TRBJ2-7; CDR3 protein: CASSHIPLASHEQYF; CDR3 DNA: TGTGCCAGCAGTCATATTCCCCTAGCCTCGCACGAGCAGTACTTC
D gene: .; V gene: TRBV6-5; clone size: .; J gene: TRBJ2-7; CDR3 protein: CASSYEGGSEQYF; CDR3 DNA: TGTGCCAGCAGTTACGAGGGGGGGAGCGAGCAGTACTTC
D gene: TRBD1; V gene: TRBV20-1; clone size: .; J gene: TRBJ1-2; CDR3 protein: CSASVRDSGYGYTF; CDR3 DNA: TGCAGTGCTAGTGTTCGGGACAGTGGCTATGGCTACACCTTC
D gene: TRBD1; V gene: TRBV14; clone size: .; J gene: TRBJ2-5; CDR3 protein: CASSQRKRGDREETQYF; CDR3 DNA: TGTGCCAGCAGCCAACGAAAGAGAGGGGACAGGGAAGAGACCCAGTACTTC
D gene: .; V gene: TRBV18; clone size: .; J gene: TRBJ1-1; CDR3 protein: CASSPQGNTEAFF; CDR3 DNA: TGTGCCAGCTCACCGCAGGGAAACACTGAAGCTTTCTTT
D gene: .; V gene: TRBV4-1; clone size: .; J gene: TRBJ1-2; CDR3 protein: CASSQRAGIYGYTF; CDR3 DNA: TGCGCCAGCAGCCAAAGAGCAGGAATTTATGGCTACACCTTC
D gene: TRBD1; V gene: TRBV30; clone size: .; J gene: TRBJ1-3; CDR3 protein: CAWSVQGVGSGNTIYF; CDR3 DNA: TGTGCCTGGAGTGTACAGGGGGTAGGGAGCGGAAACACCATATATTTT
D gene: TRBD1; V gene: TRBV4-1; clone size: .; J gene: TRBJ2-2; CDR3 protein: CASSRTGANTGELFF; CDR3 DNA: TGCGCCAGCAGCCGGACAGGGGCGAACACCGGGGAGCTGTTTTTT
D gene: .; V gene: TRBV30; clone size: .; J gene: TRBJ2-1; CDR3 protein: CAWSVTGNEQFF; CDR3 DNA: TGTGCCTGGAGTGTAACTGGCAATGAGCAGTTCTTC
D gene: TRBD1; V gene: TRBV10-3; clone size: .; J gene: TRBJ1-4; CDR3 protein: CAISETGGGEKLFF; CDR3 DNA: TGTGCCATCAGTGAGACAGGGGGCGGTGAAAAACTGTTTTTT
D gene: TRBD1; V gene: TRBV15; clone size: .; J gene: TRBJ2-2; CDR3 protein: CATSRPLHPTGGELFF; CDR3 DNA: TGTGCCACCAGCAGACCCTTACACCCGACAGGGGGGGAGCTGTTTTTT
D gene: .; V gene: TRBV5-1; clone size: .; J gene: TRBJ2-2; CDR3 protein: CASSFPRGSITGELFF; CDR3 DNA: TGCGCCAGCAGCTTCCCTAGAGGCAGTATCACCGGGGAGCTGTTTTTT
D gene: TRBD1; V gene: TRBV18; clone size: .; J gene: TRBJ1-5; CDR3 protein: CASSPGTVANQPQHF; CDR3 DNA: TGTGCCAGCTCGCCCGGGACAGTAGCTAATCAGCCCCAGCATTTT
D gene: TRBD1; V gene: TRBV12-3/TRBV12-4; clone size: .; J gene: TRBJ1-5; CDR3 protein: CASSLTGNQPQHF; CDR3 DNA: TGTGCCAGCAGTTTGACAGGGAACCAGCCCCAGCATTTT
D gene: TRBD1; V gene: TRBV28; clone size: .; J gene: TRBJ1-6; CDR3 protein: CASSLIGGPGDSPLHF; CDR3 DNA: TGTGCCAGCAGTTTGATAGGGGGCCCCGGTGATTCACCCCTCCACTTT
D gene: .; V gene: TRBV27; clone size: .; J gene: TRBJ1-3; CDR3 protein: CASSFARLTGNTIYF; CDR3 DNA: TGTGCCAGCAGTTTCGCGCGACTTACTGGAAACACCATATATTTT